Listed below are T cell receptor beta chains from one sample, sequenced in a study of shared clonotypes between healthy human individuals. The protocol was immunoSEQ multiplex PCR, while the TCRdb copy is restricted to in-frame clones and leaves out a portion. The table shows about 120,000 clones, with under 70% occurring only once. The sample comprised memory CD8+ T cells sorted from blood. Receptor source: a woman in her twenties or thirties in good health. The CDR3 runs from the conserved cysteine through the conserved F or W. A D gene is named only where the DNA matches it firmly. Some rows have no size entry. The others give once, few or many, or a class for an expanded clone.

-,TRBJ1-5,TRBV30,-,TGTGCCTGGAGGGATAGACGGCCATCCCAGCCCCAGCATTTT,CAWRDRRPSQPQHF
many,TRBJ1-2,TRBV28,-,TGTGCCAGCAGTTTTGAAAGGTCGTATGGCTACACCTTC,CASSFERSYGYTF
few,TRBJ1-1,TRBV4-2,-,TGTGCCAGCAGCCAAGGGGCCGAGAACACTGAAGCTTTCTTT,CASSQGAENTEAFF
-,TRBJ2-1,TRBV21-1,-,TGCGCCAGCAGATCAACAGGGCATCCTGAGCAGTTCTTC,CASRSTGHPEQFF
-,TRBJ2-3,TRBV28,TRBD2,TGTGCCAGCAGTTTACATGGGACTAGCGGATCGGAGGTCGGAGATACGCAGTATTTT,CASSLHGTSGSEVGDTQYF
-,TRBJ2-1,TRBV28,-,TGTGCCAGCAGTTTATACTATTTGGTCGGCTCGCCCTCGTCAAGGAGCTCCTACAATGAGCAGTTCTTC,CASSLYYLVGSPSSRSSYNEQFF
few,TRBJ2-1,TRBV4-2,-,TGTGCCAGCAGCCTTAACAATGAGCAGTTCTTC,CASSLNNEQFF
-,TRBJ2-7,TRBV28,-,TGTGCCAGCAGTTCCCCTCTGGGTGCGGGCGGGTACTTC,CASSSPLGAGGYF
-,TRBJ2-7,TRBV10-3,-,TGTGCCATCAGTGATTGGCAGGTGGGAAACTACGAGCAGTACTTC,CAISDWQVGNYEQYF
-,TRBJ1-1,TRBV10-3,-,TGTGCCATCAGTGAGTCGTGGAGGGGCTACACTGAAGCTTTCTTT,CAISESWRGYTEAFF
-,TRBJ2-3,TRBV6-1,-,TGTGCCAGCAAGTCGGTGCGGGAAACAGATACGCAGTATTTT,CASKSVRETDTQYF
many,TRBJ1-5,TRBV28,TRBD1,TGTGCCAGCAGTTTACCTCAGACAGGGAATCAGCCCCAGCATTTT,CASSLPQTGNQPQHF
many,TRBJ2-5,TRBV6-1,-,TGTGCCAGCAGTGAACTACAGGGTGGGCAAGAGACCCAGTACTTC,CASSELQGGQETQYF
once,TRBJ2-5,TRBV25-1,-,TGTGCCAGCAGTCTTCAAGAGACCCAGTACTTC,CASSLQETQYF
few,TRBJ2-7,TRBV25-1,TRBD1,TGTGCCAGCAGTGGCGGACAGGGGTCCTCCTACGAGCAGTACTTC,CASSGGQGSSYEQYF
few,TRBJ2-4,TRBV5-6,-,TGTGCCAGCAGCTCCGGGGGCCAAAACATTCAGTACTTC,CASSSGGQNIQYF
once,TRBJ1-1,TRBV19,-,TGTGCCAGTAGTCTAGGGGAGGGCCCTGAAGCTTTCTTT,CASSLGEGPEAFF
-,TRBJ1-2,TRBV4-1,-,TGCGCCAGCAGCCAGCGGGCCGTAGCTAACTATGGCTACACCTTC,CASSQRAVANYGYTF
-,TRBJ2-7,TRBV5-1,TRBD2,TGCGCCAGCAGTGAGGGAGGGATGGAGCACGAGCAGTACTTC,CASSEGGMEHEQYF
few,TRBJ2-5,TRBV29-1,TRBD1,TGCAGCGTTGCCCAGACAGGGAAGAGAGGAGAGCAGTACTTC,CSVAQTGKRGEQYF
few,TRBJ2-7,TRBV28,-,TGTGCCAGCAGTTTGAGGGGGATCGAGCAGTACTTC,CASSLRGIEQYF
-,TRBJ1-5,TRBV27,-,TGTGCCAGCAGTCTCGGCGGGAAGGATCAGCCCCAGCATTTT,CASSLGGKDQPQHF
-,TRBJ1-1,TRBV19,TRBD1,TGTGCCAGTACCCTCGGACAGGGATACACTGAAGCTTTCTTT,CASTLGQGYTEAFF
many,TRBJ2-7,TRBV6-1,-,TGTGCCAGCACGCCTTTGTGGGGGAACGAGCAGTACTTC,CASTPLWGNEQYF
once,TRBJ2-1,TRBV5-1,TRBD2,TGCGCCAGCAGCTTCTACTGGACTAGCGGGAGGGACAATGAGCAGTTCTTC,CASSFYWTSGRDNEQFF
once,TRBJ2-7,TRBV14,TRBD1,TGTGCCAGCAGCCCGTGGACAGGAGCCTACGAGCAGTACTTC,CASSPWTGAYEQYF
-,TRBJ1-1,TRBV19,-,TGTGCCAGTAGTATCGGCAGATTAAACACTGAAGCTTTCTTT,CASSIGRLNTEAFF